Here is one T cell receptor (beta chain) with its context. Its antigen is not yet known. Base qualities are missing; no much larger clone stands one base away. The immunoSEQ Assay, a bias-controlled multiplex PCR, was used to amplify TCRbeta CDR3 regions from genomic DNA. Concerning the study's data processing: The number of nucleated cells in each sample was estimated by amplification of reference gene primers within the assay. Sequence reads were collapsed and filtered to measure the absolute abundance of every unique TCRbeta CDR3 rearrangement. For each sample, productive Simpson clonality was calculated as the square root of Simpson's diversity index across productive rearrangements. TCRdb's version of the immuneACCESS table is confined to in-frame rearrangements and falls short of the full clone set. An unresolved V gene accounts for under half of the shortfall where checked; the remainder is of unknown origin. V and J calls and clone size are given by that table; D and trimming were obtained from the DNA. Here the sample has around 270,000 clones; around four fifths occur a single time. 4.2% of the sample is taken by the ten largest.

Each collaborating institution followed its own protocols to collect whole blood in K2EDTA tubes. For TCRbeta analysis, collaborator samples were shipped as frozen whole blood, as isolated PBMCs, or as DNA extracted from either sample type. V is trimmed back by 4 bases and J by 13 bases, and the junction contains 8 bases that no gene match accounts for. The CDR1 and CDR2 encoded by the germline V gene (reference sequence) are LNHDA and SQIVND. The CDR3 runs 15 residues from the cysteine to the phenylalanine. Solely the CDR3 DNA is kept, with 45 bases framed from the first base. The data are from a study of blood T cell repertoires in COVID-19 (TCRdb year 2020). As for the study more broadly: Samples covering the acute and convalescent phases of COVID-19 were provided by collaborators in the United States, Italy and Spain. The prospective study material was composed of cDNA or gDNA derived from T cells, B-cell-depleted T cells, or PBMCs. Subjects who had been exposed to COVID-19, were actively infected with it, or had recovered from it provided the deeply sampled blood TCRbeta repertoires that made up the dataset. The repertoires were made available in a free public database intended to serve as a resource for research on the immune response to SARS-CoV-2. The samples were drawn from the first 160 participants of the ongoing ImmuneRACE study and from 1,254 subjects provided by 6 global collaborators. Nearly every sample came with metadata listing a de-identified subject ID, COVID-19 status, age in years and sex. Where available, HLA class I and class II types were obtained from metadata supplied by the sample provider rather than from assay-based typing.

Study-wide findings and limitations: The quantity of clinical and demographic metadata differed by source and by participant and was supplied without curation.

The sequenced sample was peripheral blood. This TCR derives from a man aged 55 to 70 with acute or convalescent COVID-19. The V and J segments used are TRBV19 and TRBJ1-6; TRBD1 lines up with 12 middle nucleotides. The sequenced DNA is TGTGCCAGTAGTAATACCGGGACAGGGGGCTTTCCCCTCCACTTT. Its translation is CASSNTGTGGFPLHF. Reference TRBV19 and TRBJ1-6 proteins supply the regions before and after the CDR3; the full variable domain is: DGGITQSPKYLFRKEGQNVTLSCEQNLNHDAMYWYRQDPGQGLRLIYYSQIVNDFQKGDIAEGYSVSREKKESFPLTVTSAQKNPTAFYLCASSNTGTGGFPLHFGNGTRLTVT.